This entry lists 14 T cell receptor beta chains sequenced from one sample in a study of T cells in Graves' hyperthyroidism and ophthalmopathy. Regions amplified from RNA transcripts were the TCR beta CDR3 regions. The TCR CDR3 was amplified in a first-round RT-PCR using the HTBI primer set. A single record per CDR3 protein comes from TCRdb applying MiXCR to the multiplex PCR reads. The sample consists of more than 300,000 distinct CDR3 sequences, about 15% of them appearing once. Specimen: blood. The receptors here all came from a woman in her sixties with Graves' hyperthyroidism.

The rearrangement uses TRBV11-1 and TRBJ1-5; D not certain. This CDR3 is built from 16 residues. Germline-derived CDR1 and CDR2 are SGHAT and FQDESV (reference sequence). V gave up 3 bases and J gave up 7 bases, with 19 bases separating them. CDR3 sequence: CASSLSAEGWGQPQHF. Written as DNA, the CDR3 is TGTGCCAGCAGCTTGTCCGCGGAGGGCTGGGGACAGCCCCAGCATTTT.

This clonotype showed up many times. V and J are TRBV20-1 and TRBJ1-4; 9 bases agree with TRBD1. Germline CDR1 is DFQATT and CDR2 is SNEGSKA (reference sequence). The CDR3 loop spans 18 amino acids. Trimming removed 0 bases from V and 7 bases from J; junction bases left unmatched: 15. The CDR3 sequence: CSAREVKGPGQGFEKLFF. As DNA, the CDR3 is TGCAGTGCTAGAGAAGTCAAGGGACCGGGACAGGGTTTTGAAAAACTGTTTTTT.

This sequence joins TRBV11-2 and TRBJ2-1; 7 bases agree with TRBD1. This CDR3 is built from 14 residues. The junction had 2 bases not matched to a gene; V was cut back by 5 bases and J by 1 base. Germline loops: CDR1 SGHAT, CDR2 FQNNGV. The CDR3 region is CASSETGSYNEQFF. CDR3 DNA sequence: TGTGCCAGCAGCGAGACAGGGTCCTACAATGAGCAGTTCTTC. Using reference TRBV11-2 and TRBJ2-1 for the parts outside the CDR3, the full variable domain is EAGVAQSPRYKIIEKRQSVAFWCNPISGHATLYWYQQILGQGPKLLIQFQNNGVVDDSQLPKDRFSAERLKGVDSTLKIQPAKLEDSAVYLCASSETGSYNEQFFGPGTRLTVL.

This clonotype was picked up many times. The rearrangement uses TRBV6-1 and TRBJ2-7, with TRBD2 matching 10 bases. The CDR3 length is 14 residues. The V gene end was trimmed by 7 bases and the J gene end by 4 bases; junction bases not matched to a gene: 7. Germline values: CDR1 MNHNS, CDR2 SASEGT. The CDR3 sequence: CASTAGTSDYEQYF. DNA for the CDR3: TGTGCCAGCACCGCAGGGACTAGCGATTACGAGCAGTACTTC.

This clonotype was counted many times. V is TRBV12-3 or TRBV12-4 and J is TRBJ2-7, with D maybe TRBD2 (6 bases). CDR3 length: 14 residues. V lost 5 bases, J lost 2 bases, and 13 bases lay in between. The CDR3 here is CASSRSGLTYEQYF. The CDR3, as DNA: TGTGCCAGCAGTCGTAGCGGACTGACCTACGAGCAGTACTTC.

This clonotype was recorded many times. The chain couples TRBV29-1 to TRBJ2-7; the match to TRBD2 covers 11 bases. Germline lookup yields CDR1 SQVTM and CDR2 ANQGSEA. The junction had 11 bases not matched to a gene; V was cut back by 6 bases and J by 4 bases. CDR3 size: 15 residues. In DNA, the CDR3 is TGCAGCGTGCTAACCTCGGGACTAGCGGCTTACGAGCAGTACTTC. Protein: CSVLTSGLAAYEQYF.

This clonotype was detected a few times. The chain combines TRBV14 with TRBJ2-1; possible D gene TRBD2, 5 bases. The CDR3 covers 13 residues. The germline V gene has CDR1 SGHDN and CDR2 FVKESK. V was pared by 1 base and J by 9 bases, with 10 bases between. CDR3 nucleotides: TGTGCCAGCAGCCAAGTGAGGGCGTCTGAGCAGTTCTTC. Its protein is CASSQVRASEQFF.

This clonotype was observed a handful of times. This chain links TRBV4-2 with TRBJ2-1; 8 nucleotides agree with TRBD2. The CDR3 extends over 17 amino acids. V lost 1 base, J lost 4 bases, and 9 bases stayed unmatched. Germline values: CDR1 LGHNA, CDR2 YNFKEQ. The CDR3 here is CASSQVFAGGPYNEQFF. The DNA of the CDR3 is TGTGCCAGCAGCCAAGTGTTCGCGGGAGGACCTTACAATGAGCAGTTCTTC.

The gene calls are TRBV2 and TRBJ2-2; D uncertain. The V end was cut by 10 bases, the J end by 6 bases, with 18 bases between. The germline gives CDR1 SNHLY, CDR2 FYNNEI. The CDR3 totals 14 residues. The CDR3 loop is CATRAGPSSGELFF. CDR3 DNA sequence: TGTGCCACCCGGGCCGGGCCCTCCTCCGGGGAGCTGTTTTTT.

This clonotype has ten or more counts. This chain joins TRBV28 and TRBJ1-1, with TRBD1 as a possible D gene (5 bases). Germline V gives CDR1 MDHEN, CDR2 SYDVKM. The CDR3 covers 14 residues. The ends were cut back, 3 bases at V and 5 bases at J, with 13 bases in the middle. CDR3 sequence: CASSFYQGVTEAFF. The CDR3 coding sequence is TGTGCCAGCAGTTTTTACCAGGGAGTAACTGAAGCTTTCTTT.

At least ten counts were recorded for this clonotype. This sequence joins TRBV29-1 and TRBJ1-1; 8 nucleotides match TRBD1. CDR3 length equals 13 residues. V shed 7 bases, J shed 4 bases, and the junction held 8 bases outside the gene matches. CDR1 is SQVTM, CDR2 ANQGSEA, per germline. CDR3 protein: CSAGQGVGTEAFF. CDR3 nucleotides: TGCAGCGCCGGACAGGGCGTCGGCACTGAAGCTTTCTTT.

This clonotype showed up many times. The chain recombines TRBV30 with TRBJ1-4, with a weak D call TRBD1 (6 bases). The V gene's germline CDR1 is GTSNPN and CDR2 SVGIG (reference sequence). V was pared by 0 bases and J by 7 bases, with 12 bases between. This CDR3 has 14 residues. As DNA, the CDR3 is TGTGCCTGGAGTGTACGGCAGGGGAGTGAAAAACTGTTTTTT. Protein: CAWSVRQGSEKLFF.

This clonotype has ten or more counts. The rearrangement joins TRBV5-1 to TRBJ2-7; D is uncertain. Germline loops: CDR1 SGHRS, CDR2 YFSETQ. V lost 5 bases and J 4 bases, leaving 16 bases between the germline ends. This CDR3 has 14 amino acids. The CDR3 loop reads CASSRQKTDYEQYF. The CDR3 bases are TGCGCCAGCAGTCGCCAAAAGACGGATTACGAGCAGTACTTC.

This clonotype was seen more than once but under ten times. CDR3 nucleotides: TGTGCTAGTGGATCGGGACGGGCCTACAATGAGCAGTTCTTC. Its translation is CASGSGRAYNEQFF. The V gene is TRBV12-5, the J gene TRBJ2-1; TRBD1 or TRBD2 may be the D gene (5 bases each). Germline values: CDR1 LGHNT, CDR2 FRNRAP. The length of the CDR3 is 14 residues. Trimming took off 6 bases at V and 2 bases at J, with 11 bases between the two ends.